This is a list of T cell receptor beta chains from one sample in a study of blood T cell repertoires in COVID-19. Profiling relied on immunoSEQ multiplex PCR, and the TCRdb table lists in-frame clones only, not all of them. This table has 200,000 to 300,000 clones, over 75% appearing once. Sequencing was done on a sample of PBMCs or T cells enriched from blood (not recorded which). These receptors all come from a woman aged 50 to 60 with acute COVID-19. Both conserved end residues are part of each CDR3. Fields, in order: clone size, J gene, V gene, D gene, CDR3 DNA, CDR3 protein. A D gene is named only where the DNA matches it firmly. A clone size is listed for some rows: how often the clone was seen (once, few, many), or a class if it is expanded.

-	TRBJ1-5	TRBV19	-	TGTGCCAGTAGTTCCGGGGGGCAGAGCAATCAGCCCCAGCATTTT	CASSSGGQSNQPQHF
once	TRBJ1-1	TRBV6-5	-	TGTGCCAGCAGGAGGTCCATGAACACTGAAGCTTTCTTT	CASRRSMNTEAFF
-	TRBJ1-2	TRBV5-1	TRBD1	TGCGCCAGCAGCATTCACTACAGGGGCGACTATGGCTACACCTTC	CASSIHYRGDYGYTF
-	TRBJ1-1	TRBV2	-	TGTGCCAGCTTCGGGTCGGATCCTGAAGCTTTCTTT	CASFGSDPEAFF
-	TRBJ2-5	TRBV27	TRBD2	TGTGCCAGCAGTTTATCGATGCTAGCGGGGCAAGAGACCCAGTACTTC	CASSLSMLAGQETQYF
-	TRBJ1-2	TRBV9	-	TGTGCCAGCAACCTCGGGGGGGACTCTGGCTACACCTTC	CASNLGGDSGYTF
-	TRBJ1-3	TRBV30	-	TGTGCCTGGATAGTTGGAGGTGGAAACACCATATATTTT	CAWIVGGGNTIYF
-	TRBJ2-1	TRBV9	TRBD1	TGTGCCAGCAGCGTAGCGGGACAGGGAAATGAGCAGTTCTTC	CASSVAGQGNEQFF
-	TRBJ2-2	TRBV5-4	TRBD1	TGTGCCAGCAGGCCGGACAGGCTGAACACCGGGGAGCTGTTTTTT	CASRPDRLNTGELFF
-	TRBJ1-5	TRBV20-1	-	TGCAGTGCTACTGACAGTCCCGATCAGCCCCAGCATTTT	CSATDSPDQPQHF
few	TRBJ1-1	TRBV12-5	-	TGTGCTAGTGGTTTGGGTATGGGGGCTCTGAACACTGAAGCTTTCTTT	CASGLGMGALNTEAFF
-	TRBJ1-2	TRBV23-1	-	TGCGCCAGCAGTCACCGTAATGCTGCAGGATTCTTCTATGGCTACACCTTC	CASSHRNAAGFFYGYTF
-	TRBJ2-4	TRBV5-1	TRBD1	TGCGCCAGCAGCCCCACCCCCGGGGACAGACTAGCCAAAAACATTCAGTACTTC	CASSPTPGDRLAKNIQYF
-	TRBJ1-2	TRBV30	-	TGTGCCTGGAGGATACGGGGGCGCGGGGGGAACTATGGCTACACCTTC	CAWRIRGRGGNYGYTF